The sequence of this T cell receptor (beta chain) was determined in a study of blood T cell repertoires in COVID-19. Germline trimming cut 0 bases from V and 3 bases from J; bases unmatched to any gene: 3. This CDR3 has 15 amino acids. Germline V lookup: CDR1 SGHNT, CDR2 YYREEE (reference sequence). The data were produced by immunoSEQ multiplex PCR, yet TCRdb's version contains in-frame clones alone and is incomplete. The sample has 250,000 to 300,000 clones, approximately 86% seen once. The sample consisted of peripheral blood. The V call is TRBV5-4, the J call TRBJ1-2; 9 positions match TRBD1. This clonotype was sampled from a woman aged 55-69 years with COVID-19, enrolled during active disease. The CDR3 bases are TGTGCCAGCAGCTTGGGAGGGGACAGGGACTATGGCTACACCTTC. Translation: CASSLGGDRDYGYTF.